What follows describes a single TCR beta chain. This clone appeared a single time. Its target antigen remains unknown. Base qualities are not at hand, and no much larger clone is one base apart. This entry is derived from a study of control samples from healthy donors and cancer patients (dated by TCRdb to 2020 to 2021). The library was built by means of the immunoSEQ multiplex PCR assay. The table was pulled from immuneACCESS by TCRdb, which kept in-frame rearrangements only. Such tables lose some clones; where checked, under half of the loss comes from unresolved V genes, and the rest has no known cause. This sample has 50,000 to 65,000 clones in its table, and 90% of those were observed once. The top ten clonotypes cover roughly 1.2% of the sample. The CDR3 measures 14 amino acids from cysteine to phenylalanine. The only DNA kept is the CDR3, 42 bases in frame from the first base. V loses 2 bases of germline sequence and J loses 4 bases, and the interval between the two ends is 10 bases. Sequences SGHTA (CDR1) and FQGTGA (CDR2) are obtained from the germline V gene.

Here the chain combines TRBV7-3 and TRBJ2-3; a weak D assignment points to TRBD2 (6 bases agree). The sequenced material came from PBMCs. The receptor comes from a woman between 45 and 65 years old with colorectal cancer. The CDR3 sequence is CASSLVSGSDTQYF. The bases are TGTGCCAGCAGCTTAGTGAGCGGGTCAGATACGCAGTATTTT.